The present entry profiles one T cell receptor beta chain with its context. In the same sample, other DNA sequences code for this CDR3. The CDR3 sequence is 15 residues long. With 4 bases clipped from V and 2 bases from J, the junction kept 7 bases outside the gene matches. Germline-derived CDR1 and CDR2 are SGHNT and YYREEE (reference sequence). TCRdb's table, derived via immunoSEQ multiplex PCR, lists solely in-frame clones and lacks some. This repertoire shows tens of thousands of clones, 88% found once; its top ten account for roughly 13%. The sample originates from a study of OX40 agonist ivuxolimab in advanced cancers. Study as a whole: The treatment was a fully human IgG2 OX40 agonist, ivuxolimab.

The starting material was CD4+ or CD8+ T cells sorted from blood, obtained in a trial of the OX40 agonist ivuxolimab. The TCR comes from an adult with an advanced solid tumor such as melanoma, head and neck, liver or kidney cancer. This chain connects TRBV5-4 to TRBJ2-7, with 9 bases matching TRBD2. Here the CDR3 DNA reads TGTGCCAGCAGCCTGTCTCTAGCGGGAACCTACGAGCAGTACTTC. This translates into CASSLSLAGTYEQYF.